The present T cell receptor (beta chain) was sequenced within a study of radiotherapy plus CTLA-4 blockade in lung cancer. For the study at large: Objective response was observed in roughly a sixth of patients, and disease control in roughly 31%. Study-wide results and caveats: Early blood T cell clone changes and increased post-radiation serum interferon-beta were reportedly the strongest response predictors.

TCRdb's table, derived via immunoSEQ multiplex PCR, lists solely in-frame clones and lacks some. The data show about 80,000 clones, approximately 86% seen once. Trimming stripped 5 bases from V and 0 bases from J, with 10 bases between. The length of the CDR3 is 15 residues. Germline lookup yields CDR1 SGHTA and CDR2 FQGTGA. Regarding this clone: Its specificity is not known.

The chain combines TRBV7-3 with TRBJ2-2; D ambiguous. The TCR comes from a human donor with non-small cell lung cancer who had stable disease on radiotherapy plus ipilimumab. The source material was peripheral blood, sampled from a patient treated with radiotherapy plus ipilimumab. This chain's CDR3 is CASSAGRANTGELFF. As DNA, the CDR3 is TGTGCCAGCAGCGCAGGACGCGCGAACACCGGGGAGCTGTTTTTT.